This is a list of T cell receptor beta chains from one sample in a study of T cell responses to AZD1222 COVID-19 vaccine. TCRdb keeps only in-frame clones here, not all; method: immunoSEQ multiplex PCR. The sample records more than 140,000 clones, roughly 90% being singletons. Sequenced here: peripheral blood, sampled on day 0 of AZD1222 vaccination. Every receptor here comes from an adult in good health. Each CDR3 is given with its conserved first and last residue. A D gene is named only where the DNA matches it firmly. Rows give clone size only sometimes, using once, few, many, or a class for an expanded clone.

abundance	d_gene	v_gene	j_gene	CDR3aa	CDR3nt
NA	NA	TRBV11-2	TRBJ1-6	CASSLTTSKDSPLHF	TGTGCCAGCAGCCTTACAACCTCTAAAGATTCACCCCTCCACTTT
NA	TRBD2	TRBV2	TRBJ2-5	CASMGSGAFGETQYF	TGTGCCAGCATGGGTAGCGGGGCTTTTGGGGAGACCCAGTACTTC
NA	TRBD1	TRBV28	TRBJ2-7	CASIGGDRASNEQYF	TGTGCCAGCATTGGCGGGGACAGGGCGTCGAACGAGCAGTACTTC
NA	NA	TRBV27	TRBJ2-6	CASSLWAGANVLTF	TGTGCCAGCAGTTTATGGGCTGGGGCCAACGTCCTGACTTTC
NA	NA	TRBV29-1	TRBJ2-5	CSVVQGYQETQYF	TGCAGCGTTGTCCAGGGCTACCAAGAGACCCAGTACTTC
few	TRBD2	TRBV7-2	TRBJ2-6	CACGGYGANVLTF	TGTGCCTGCGGGGGGTACGGGGCCAACGTCCTGACTTTC
few	NA	TRBV18	TRBJ1-2	CASSPTGTNGYTF	TGTGCCAGCTCACCGACGGGAACTAATGGCTACACCTTC
NA	TRBD1	TRBV5-4	TRBJ1-1	CASSRGQGARKKNTEAFF	TGTGCCAGCAGCCGGGGACAGGGGGCGCGGAAAAAGAACACTGAAGCTTTCTTT
NA	TRBD1	TRBV4-1	TRBJ1-6	CASSQEGDRGRGIDSPLHF	TGCGCCAGCAGCCAAGAAGGGGACAGGGGGCGAGGAATTGATTCACCCCTCCACTTT
NA	NA	TRBV4-1	TRBJ2-2	CASSQEIPVVLIGELFF	TGCGCCAGCAGCCAAGAAATCCCGGTTGTATTGATCGGGGAGCTGTTTTTT
NA	TRBD2	TRBV9	TRBJ2-3	CASSVVAGGQDTQYF	TGTGCCAGCAGCGTAGTTGCGGGAGGGCAAGATACGCAGTATTTT
NA	TRBD1	TRBV6-6	TRBJ1-1	CASREDRGTEAFF	TGTGCCAGCAGAGAGGACAGGGGCACTGAAGCTTTCTTT
NA	NA	TRBV18	TRBJ2-7	CASSPRDGPYEQYF	TGTGCCAGCTCACCGCGGGACGGTCCCTACGAGCAGTACTTC
few	NA	TRBV6-2/TRBV6-3	TRBJ2-1	CASSYWGDEQFF	TGTGCCAGCAGTTACTGGGGGGATGAGCAGTTCTTC
NA	TRBD2	TRBV7-7	TRBJ2-5	CASSQQAGGQETQYF	TGTGCCAGCAGCCAGCAAGCGGGGGGACAAGAGACCCAGTACTTC
NA	NA	TRBV7-3	TRBJ1-1	CASSLTDRTPEAFF	TGTGCCAGCAGCTTAACCGACAGGACCCCTGAAGCTTTCTTT
NA	NA	TRBV7-2	TRBJ2-4	CASSPRATIANIQYF	TGTGCCAGCAGCCCCCGGGCGACTATAGCCAACATTCAGTACTTC
NA	NA	TRBV6-5	TRBJ1-1	CASSSDRGTEAFF	TGTGCCAGCAGTTCCGATCGTGGCACTGAAGCTTTCTTT
NA	NA	TRBV29-1	TRBJ2-7	CSVEIDRLVGQYF	TGCAGCGTTGAAATAGATCGGTTAGTAGGGCAGTACTTC
few	TRBD1	TRBV2	TRBJ1-1	CASSEALQDLGQGKAFF	TGTGCCAGCAGTGAAGCGCTTCAGGACTTGGGACAGGGAAAAGCTTTCTTT
NA	TRBD1	TRBV2	TRBJ1-6	CASSGGQGLNSPLHF	TGTGCCAGCAGTGGGGGACAGGGTCTAAATTCACCCCTCCACTTT
NA	NA	TRBV15	TRBJ2-1	CATSREQEQFF	TGTGCCACCAGCAGAGAACAGGAGCAGTTCTTC
NA	NA	TRBV5-5	TRBJ1-5	CASSSHPGGNQPQHF	TGTGCCAGCAGCTCCCATCCGGGGGGCAATCAGCCCCAGCATTTT
NA	NA	TRBV28	TRBJ2-3	CASSFVAGTDTQYF	TGTGCCAGCAGTTTCGTTGCGGGCACAGATACGCAGTATTTT
NA	NA	TRBV6-5	TRBJ1-2	CASTITRGAIGYTF	TGTGCCAGCACTATCACGAGGGGGGCTATTGGCTACACCTTC
few	NA	TRBV7-2	TRBJ1-5	CASSLGGRQPQHF	TGTGCCAGCAGCTTAGGGGGGAGGCAGCCCCAGCATTTT
NA	NA	TRBV6-2/TRBV6-3	TRBJ1-2	CASSYPDRYFNGYTF	TGTGCCAGCAGTTACCCGGACAGATATTTTAATGGCTACACCTTC
NA	NA	TRBV7-9	TRBJ1-3	CASSPPQSPGNTIYF	TGTGCCAGCAGCCCTCCCCAGTCGCCTGGAAACACCATATATTTT
NA	TRBD1	TRBV4-1	TRBJ2-2	CASSQDTRTGAGELFF	TGCGCCAGCAGCCAAGATACTAGGACAGGGGCCGGGGAGCTGTTTTTT